The rows below give T cell receptor beta chains drawn from one sample of a study of control samples from healthy donors and cancer patients. Sequencing was performed with immunoSEQ multiplex PCR; in TCRdb, only in-frame clones are kept and a portion is missing. In the table there are around 64,000 clones, roughly 90% of which are singletons. The sequenced sample was PBMCs. The source of these receptors is a man aged 55 to 70 with colorectal cancer. Both conserved end residues are part of each CDR3. A D gene is named only where the DNA matches it firmly. Expanded clones are given a class, and other clones once, few, many or no size at all.

D gene,clone size,J gene,V gene,CDR3 protein,CDR3 DNA
.,.,TRBJ2-3,TRBV2,CASSRTSTDTQYF,TGTGCCAGCAGCCGGACTAGCACAGATACGCAGTATTTT
.,.,TRBJ1-5,TRBV2,CASSRIGNQPQHF,TGTGCCAGCAGTCGAATAGGCAATCAGCCCCAGCATTTT
.,.,TRBJ1-3,TRBV5-1,CASSRTPAGNTIYF,TGCGCCAGCAGCAGGACGCCCGCTGGAAACACCATATATTTT
TRBD1,.,TRBJ2-2,TRBV7-9,CAVNRGNANTGELFF,TGTGCCGTGAACAGGGGTAACGCGAACACCGGGGAGCTGTTTTTT
.,.,TRBJ2-1,TRBV5-1,CASRRGVNNEQFF,TGCGCCAGCAGACGAGGCGTTAACAATGAGCAGTTCTTC
.,.,TRBJ2-7,TRBV28,CASSLGPWVSSYEQYF,TGTGCCAGCAGTTTGGGCCCTTGGGTATCCTCCTACGAGCAGTACTTC
TRBD1,.,TRBJ2-1,TRBV2,CASLARGYNEQFF,TGTGCCAGTCTTGCCAGGGGGTACAATGAGCAGTTCTTC
TRBD2,.,TRBJ2-7,TRBV6-2/TRBV6-3,CASSYPHQRGSYEQYF,TGTGCCAGCAGTTACCCCCACCAGCGGGGCTCCTACGAGCAGTACTTC
TRBD2,.,TRBJ2-7,TRBV6-5,CARKSGGPGYEQYF,TGTGCCAGAAAAAGCGGGGGGCCGGGTTACGAGCAGTACTTC
.,.,TRBJ1-5,TRBV4-1,CASSQWQVLGGNQPQHF,TGCGCCAGCAGCCAATGGCAGGTGCTAGGTGGCAATCAGCCCCAGCATTTT
.,.,TRBJ2-7,TRBV6-2/TRBV6-3,CASSRRQASYEQYF,TGTGCCAGCAGCCGACGACAGGCCAGCTACGAGCAGTACTTC
TRBD2,.,TRBJ2-3,TRBV12-3/TRBV12-4,CASRTTSGRGYF,TGTGCCAGCAGGACCACTAGCGGAAGGGGGTATTTT
.,once,TRBJ2-3,TRBV6-6,CASSWTQASTDTQYF,TGTGCCAGCAGTTGGACACAGGCTAGCACAGATACGCAGTATTTT
.,.,TRBJ2-3,TRBV7-9,CASSSPGGAGYTDTQYF,TGTGCCAGCAGCTCCCCAGGGGGAGCGGGGTACACAGATACGCAGTATTTT
.,.,TRBJ1-1,TRBV16,CASSQSARGSEAFF,TGTGCCAGCAGCCAATCCGCCAGGGGATCTGAAGCTTTCTTT
.,.,TRBJ1-5,TRBV5-1,CASSSSPGAHQPQHF,TGCGCCAGCAGCTCGAGCCCAGGGGCACATCAGCCCCAGCATTTT
.,.,TRBJ2-3,TRBV12-5,CASGFVGNEDTQYF,TGTGCTAGTGGTTTCGTAGGGAATGAGGATACGCAGTATTTT
.,.,TRBJ2-5,TRBV4-1,CASSAQGAFQETQYF,TGCGCCAGCAGCGCGCAAGGGGCCTTCCAAGAGACCCAGTACTTC